This T cell receptor beta chain was captured in a study of cytomegalovirus exposure and HLA in healthy donors. The PCR ran on 60 Vbeta and 13 Jbeta primers. Here immunoSEQ multiplex PCR was the method, and the copy in TCRdb shows in-frame clones only, minus some. The sample shows 75,000 to 90,000 clones, approximately 74% of them seen only once. Worth noting for this clone: Its antigen is still unknown.

Notes on the study in general: Most TCR sequences proved rare, with some public TCRs found in many donors. When the data were analyzed later, several of the most significant clusters appeared to be linked to common viral pathogens. Later analysis indicated greater clonal expansion among HLA-associated TCR beta chains than among equally common other chains. The investigators catalogued about 170 TCR beta chains as cytomegalovirus-associated.

Trimming took off 10 bases at V and 2 bases at J, with 9 bases between the two ends. Per germline, CDR1 ENHRY and CDR2 SYGVKD. This CDR3 contains 12 residues. The chain carries TRBV10-3 and TRBJ2-1, with a tentative D call TRBD1 (6 bases). The sequenced sample was PBMCs. The origin of this receptor is a man aged 30-40 years in good health and CMV-seropositive. The CDR3 reads CATRDTYNEQFF. Written as DNA, the CDR3 is TGTGCCACCCGGGACACCTACAATGAGCAGTTCTTC.